What follows describes a single T cell receptor (beta chain). This entry comes from a study of blood T cell repertoires in COVID-19. Overall study context: Italy, Spain and the United States were the sources of the convalescent and acute COVID-19 samples.

Source study methods: Reference gene primer amplification in the assay estimated nucleated cell counts. Sequencing used immunoSEQ multiplex PCR; TCRdb keeps in-frame clones, though not all of them. D and trimming were read from the DNA, whereas the V and J calls and clone size are those reported in that table. The data contain 320,000 or so clones, roughly 87% of them singletons. The CDR3 runs 15 residues. With 3 bases clipped from V and 7 bases from J, the junction kept 8 bases outside the gene matches. CDR1 KGHSH and CDR2 LQKENI come from the germline V gene. The TCR sequence derives from a woman aged 25-40 years who had recovered from COVID-19. The J gene is TRBJ2-1, the V gene TRBV18; 8 nucleotides line up with TRBD2. The sequencing sample was made of PBMCs or T cells enriched from blood (not recorded which). CDR3 sequence (DNA): TGTGCCAGCTCACCGCAGAGGGCGGGGGGTAATGAGCAGTTCTTC. It is translated as CASSPQRAGGNEQFF.